The 26 T cell receptor beta chains in this list originate from one sample, sequenced in a study of response to subunit inactivated influenza vaccine. TCRdb used MiXCR to reprocess the RT-PCR reads, holding one entry per CDR3 protein. Of fewer than 550,000 distinct CDR3 sequences listed, about 25% are singletons. The source was CD4+ T cells sorted from PBMCs, collected less than 6 days after vaccination. All receptors derive from a man aged 50-59 years who received an inactivated influenza vaccine.

The V gene is TRBV20-1, the J gene TRBJ2-3, with D unclear. Deletions cut 5 bases from V and 0 bases from J, with 18 bases between. The CDR3 is 16 residues long. Germline CDR1 reads DFQATT; CDR2 reads SNEGSKA (reference sequence). The CDR3 here is CSAFTLRVFSTDTQYF. The CDR3 coding sequence is TGCAGTGCTTTTACCCTACGGGTTTTCAGCACAGATACGCAGTATTTT.

A few counts support this clonotype. This chain joins TRBV4-2 and TRBJ1-5; unclear D gene. Germline-derived CDR1 and CDR2 are LGHNA and YNFKEQ. V was shortened by 4 bases and J by 2 bases, with 15 bases between the two germline ends. The CDR3 has 16 amino acids. The CDR3 protein is CASSPLVKGGNQPQHF. CDR3 in DNA: TGTGCCAGCAGCCCCCTGGTAAAGGGTGGCAATCAGCCCCAGCATTTT.

The chain recombines TRBV29-1 with TRBJ2-7; 10 nucleotides agree with TRBD1. J gave up 3 bases and V 6 bases, and 5 bases lay outside the gene matches. Germline V lookup: CDR1 SQVTM, CDR2 ANQGSEA. The CDR3 spans 13 residues. CDR3 in DNA: TGCAGCGTCGGACAGGGGGAACACTACGAGCAGTACTTC. This sequence encodes CSVGQGEHYEQYF.

This chain links TRBV18 with TRBJ2-1; the match to TRBD2 covers 11 bases. Trimming removed 3 bases from V and 4 bases from J; junction bases left unmatched: 2. The CDR3 has 15 amino acids. Germline lookup yields CDR1 KGHSH and CDR2 LQKENI. In DNA, the CDR3 is TGTGCCAGCTCACCGGGACTAGCGGAGTACAATGAGCAGTTCTTC. It translates to CASSPGLAEYNEQFF.

This clonotype came up a few times. V is TRBV4-1 and J is TRBJ2-1; 7 bases are shared with TRBD2. V trimming: 3 bases; J trimming: 0 bases; junction bases outside the gene matches: 11. This CDR3 has 18 residues. CDR1 is MGHRA and CDR2 is YSYEKL in the germline V gene. The DNA for the CDR3 is TGCGCCAGCAGCCACCCTCGGGACTACCCGAGCTCCTACAATGAGCAGTTCTTC. Encoded protein: CASSHPRDYPSSYNEQFF.

The rearrangement links TRBV20-1 to TRBJ2-5, with 12 bases aligning to TRBD2. V shed 1 base, J shed 5 bases, and the junction held 2 bases outside the gene matches. The germline CDR1 and CDR2 sequences are DFQATT and SNEGSKA (reference sequence). There are 14 residues in the CDR3. The CDR3 loop is CSARGTSGVETQYF. CDR3 in DNA: TGCAGTGCTAGAGGGACTAGCGGGGTGGAGACCCAGTACTTC.

This clonotype has only a few counts. V and J are TRBV11-3 and TRBJ2-1, with TRBD1 matching 7 bases. This CDR3 contains 14 residues. Germline V gene sequence: CDR1 SGHNT, CDR2 YENEEA. V gave up 5 bases and J gave up 9 bases; unmatched junction bases: 10. This CDR3 is CASSPYDRVAEQFF. CDR3 coding DNA: TGTGCCAGCAGCCCATACGACAGGGTTGCTGAGCAGTTCTTC.

V and J are TRBV6-2 or TRBV6-3 and TRBJ2-7; 9 bases fit TRBD2. The CDR3 length is 18 residues. Losses at the gene ends were 6 bases for V and 2 bases for J; bases not matched to a gene: 17. Germline V gives CDR1 MNHEY, CDR2 SVGEGT. The CDR3 sequence is CASRGLRSGSLPTYEQYF. DNA of the CDR3: TGTGCCAGCAGGGGACTACGTAGCGGGAGCCTTCCGACCTACGAGCAGTACTTC.

This clonotype was counted only a few times. The CDR3 DNA sequence: TGTGCCAGCAGTCCCCAGGCGGGTCTGGACGATGAGCAGTTCTTC. Translating gives CASSPQAGLDDEQFF. The chain is built from TRBV12-3 or TRBV12-4 and TRBJ2-1, with D possibly matching TRBD2 (5 bases). The CDR3 contains 15 residues. V dropped 5 bases and J dropped 8 bases, with 19 bases sitting between them.

The chain links TRBV12-3 or TRBV12-4 to TRBJ2-7; 12 bases line up with TRBD2. This CDR3 contains 15 residues. J was trimmed by 5 bases and V by 5 bases; bases with no gene match: 7. The CDR3 sequence is CASSPGTSGFHEQYF. In DNA form, the CDR3 reads TGTGCCAGCAGTCCGGGGACTAGCGGGTTCCACGAGCAGTACTTC.

This rearrangement joins TRBV20-1 to TRBJ1-1; D is uncertain. The V end lost 5 bases, the J end lost 7 bases, and 20 bases lay between the germline ends. The CDR3 extends over 14 amino acids. Germline V gene lookup returns CDR1 DFQATT and CDR2 SNEGSKA (reference sequence). The CDR3 region has the DNA TGCAGTGCTCCTAGTAGTGGACGGCGGATTGAAGCTTTCTTT. The encoded protein is CSAPSSGRRIEAFF.

V is TRBV4-2 and J is TRBJ1-4; TRBD1 aligns across 7 bases. This CDR3 has 15 amino acids. With 4 bases clipped from V and 5 bases from J, the junction kept 7 bases outside the gene matches. Looked up from germline, CDR1 is LGHNA and CDR2 is YNFKEQ. CDR3 protein: CASSPQAGQNEKLFF. CDR3 bases: TGTGCCAGCAGCCCCCAGGCGGGACAGAATGAAAAACTGTTTTTT.

This clonotype turned up a few times. This CDR3 is CSPSRGPDGYTF. The DNA of the CDR3 is TGCAGTCCCTCCAGGGGGCCCGATGGCTACACCTTC. The chain has TRBV20-1 and TRBJ1-2, with 8 nucleotides matching TRBD1. J gave up 6 bases and V 8 bases, and 8 bases lay outside the gene matches. The CDR3 is 12 amino acids. Per the germline V gene, CDR1 is DFQATT and CDR2 is SNEGSKA (reference sequence).

The V gene is TRBV28, the J gene TRBJ2-5; D may be TRBD1 (7 bases). The V and J ends lost 5 bases and 2 bases respectively, with 12 bases between them. CDR3 size: 14 residues. The germline CDR1 and CDR2 sequences are MDHEN and SYDVKM. The CDR3 protein is CASSGGTEQETQYF. For the CDR3, the DNA is TGTGCCAGCAGTGGGGGGACAGAGCAAGAGACCCAGTACTTC.

CDR3 nucleotide sequence: TGTGCCAGCAGCCAAGGGACAGAGCAGTACTTC. It codes for CASSQGTEQYF. The chain recombines TRBV5-6 with TRBJ2-7, with D possibly being TRBD1 (6 bases). The CDR3 length is 11 residues. CDR1 and CDR2 from the germline V gene are SGHDT and YYEEEE. Between the trimmed V and J ends, which lost 4 bases and 7 bases, there was a span of 9 bases.

This clonotype was counted a few times. The rearrangement joins TRBV28 to TRBJ2-5; 7 bases align to TRBD1. Germline V gives CDR1 MDHEN, CDR2 SYDVKM. There are 14 residues in the CDR3. V lost 2 bases and J lost 5; bases outside the gene matches: 5. In DNA form, the CDR3 reads TGTGCCAGCAGTTTAGCAGGGGGAAGCGAGACCCAGTACTTC. This codes for CASSLAGGSETQYF.

This clonotype was recorded a few times. The V call is TRBV5-6, the J call TRBJ2-7; D is possibly TRBD1 or TRBD2 (5 bases each). V lost 2 bases to trimming and J lost 4 bases, with 19 bases between them. The CDR3 has 16 amino acids. Germline V lookup: CDR1 SGHDT, CDR2 YYEEEE. CDR3 DNA: TGTGCCAGCAGCTTAAGAGGGACCGCCCTTTTATACGAGCAGTACTTC. Protein product: CASSLRGTALLYEQYF.

The J gene is TRBJ2-5, the V gene TRBV5-1, with D unresolved. The CDR3 loop spans 16 amino acids. Germline CDR1 reads SGHRS; CDR2 reads YFSETQ. Trimming left V 4 bases short and J 0 bases short, with 16 bases between. DNA of the CDR3: TGCGCCAGCAGCATTTCTACGTTCTTGCACCAAGAGACCCAGTACTTC. Encoded protein: CASSISTFLHQETQYF.

The CDR3, as DNA: TGCAGCGTTGCCGACAGGGCTGAAGAGACCCAGTACTTC. This codes for CSVADRAEETQYF. The V call is TRBV29-1, the J call TRBJ2-5; 7 positions agree with TRBD1. CDR1 is SQVTM and CDR2 is ANQGSEA in the germline V gene. With V trimmed by 4 bases and J by 3 bases, 5 bases remained unmatched. This CDR3 has 13 amino acids.

This clonotype has just a few counts. V gene TRBV5-1 combines with J gene TRBJ2-1, with 8 bases identical to TRBD2. The germline gives CDR1 SGHRS, CDR2 YFSETQ. There are 15 residues in the CDR3. The V segment lost 0 bases and the J segment 8 bases; nucleotides outside the gene matches: 7. The CDR3 coding sequence is TGCGCCAGCAGCTTGGGACGGGAGGGCCTTGATGAGCAGTTCTTC. Translation gives CASSLGREGLDEQFF.

This clonotype was counted many times. The CDR3: CASSLTGGEQYF. For the CDR3, the DNA is TGTGCCAGCAGTTTGACAGGGGGCGAGCAGTACTTC. This rearrangement joins TRBV12-3 or TRBV12-4 to TRBJ2-7, with 9 positions matching TRBD1. The junction had 0 bases not matched to a gene; V was cut back by 3 bases and J by 6 bases. This CDR3 spans 12 amino acids.

This clonotype has only a few counts. The rearrangement joins TRBV12-3 or TRBV12-4 to TRBJ1-1, with 7 nucleotides matching TRBD1. This CDR3 has 12 amino acids. J was trimmed by 6 bases and V by 7 bases; bases with no gene match: 5. For the CDR3, the DNA is TGTGCCAGCACCCCCGGGACAGCTGAAGCTTTCTTT. Translating it yields CASTPGTAEAFF.

CDR3 DNA: TGTGCCAGCAGACTTATTAGGCTGGATAATTCACCCCTCCACTTT. This translates into CASRLIRLDNSPLHF. The chain carries TRBV7-8 and TRBJ1-6; no definite D call. Looked up from germline, CDR1 is SGHVS and CDR2 is FQNEAQ. The V gene lost 6 bases and the J gene lost 5 bases, with 14 bases spanning the gap. There are 15 residues in the CDR3.

This clonotype has only a few counts. This chain uses TRBV6-5 with TRBJ2-7, with unresolved D. The germline V gene has CDR1 MNHEY and CDR2 SVGAGI. Trimming stripped 5 bases from V and 2 bases from J, with 10 bases between. The CDR3 totals 13 residues. The CDR3 sequence: CASSHHGAYEQYF. The CDR3 region has the DNA TGTGCCAGCAGTCACCATGGCGCCTACGAGCAGTACTTC.

This clonotype has more than one count but fewer than ten. V usage is TRBV5-1 and J usage is TRBJ2-3, with TRBD2 matching over 7 bases. The CDR3 length is 16 residues. With V trimmed by 4 bases and J by 0 bases, 8 bases remained unmatched. Germline V gives CDR1 SGHRS, CDR2 YFSETQ. The CDR3 DNA follows: TGCGCCAGCAGCCCGATAAGCGGGATCAGCACAGATACGCAGTATTTT. This sequence encodes CASSPISGISTDTQYF.

This clonotype has only one observation. This sequence joins TRBV6-2 or TRBV6-3 and TRBJ1-5; tentatively, D is TRBD1 (5 bases). This CDR3 is built from 14 residues. V lost 0 bases and J lost 6, with 9 bases in between. CDR1 and CDR2 from the germline V gene are MNHEY and SVGEGT. CDR3 residues: CASSYSQGSQPQHF. The CDR3 DNA sequence: TGTGCCAGCAGTTACTCCCAGGGTTCTCAGCCCCAGCATTTT.